Listed here are 19 T cell receptor beta chains from one sample, sequenced in a study of blood T cell repertoires in COVID-19. Sequencing used immunoSEQ multiplex PCR; TCRdb keeps in-frame clones, though not all of them. The profile shows 50,000 to 55,000 clones, more than 85% of them singletons. The specimen sequenced was peripheral blood. Every receptor here comes from a human donor with active COVID-19. The donor label of this sample is uncertain.

The chain carries TRBV18 and TRBJ2-1; 8 bases are a match to TRBD1. Germline assignment: CDR1 KGHSH and CDR2 LQKENI. CDR3 length: 15 amino acids. Trimming cost V 4 bases and J 4 bases; bases outside gene matches: 6. CDR3 nucleotides: TGTGCCAGCTCACAACGGACAGGGAAATACAATGAGCAGTTCTTC. Translating gives CASSQRTGKYNEQFF.

This chain connects TRBV6-5 to TRBJ2-5, with D possibly TRBD1 on 5 matching bases. The V end lost 7 bases, the J end lost 3 bases, and 12 bases lay between the germline ends. Germline loops: CDR1 MNHEY, CDR2 SVGAGI. The length of the CDR3 is 13 residues. The CDR3 DNA is TGTGCCAGCACCCACAGGCCCGAAGAGACCCAGTACTTC. This codes for CASTHRPEETQYF.

The gene calls are TRBV9 and TRBJ2-7; unclear D gene. Germline CDR1 reads SGDLS; CDR2 reads YYNGEE. The CDR3 is made up of 15 amino acids. V was pared by 0 bases and J by 1 base, with 11 bases between. The CDR3 sequence: CASSVDGGASYEQYF. The CDR3 nucleotides are TGTGCCAGCAGCGTAGACGGTGGAGCTTCCTACGAGCAGTACTTC.

The sample holds one count of this clone. The rearrangement links TRBV5-4 to TRBJ1-2, with unresolved D. This CDR3 is 13 amino acids long. Germline CDR1 SGHNT, CDR2 YYREEE (reference sequence). Trimming stripped 0 bases from V and 6 bases from J, with 9 bases between. The CDR3 here is CASSLGSGNGYTF. The CDR3 region has the DNA TGTGCCAGCAGCTTGGGGTCGGGGAATGGCTACACCTTC.

V and J are TRBV6-2 or TRBV6-3 and TRBJ1-1, with D perhaps matching TRBD1 (6 bases). CDR3 size: 17 residues. The germline V gene encodes CDR1 MNHEY and CDR2 SVGEGT. V lost 2 bases and J lost 4, with 20 bases in between. The CDR3 loop reads CASSYPTRGRGSTEAFF. The CDR3, as DNA: TGTGCCAGCAGTTACCCTACCCGGGGGCGCGGGAGCACTGAAGCTTTCTTT.

The chain is built from TRBV18 and TRBJ2-7; TRBD2 aligns across 7 bases. Unmatched junction bases numbered 6, after V lost 3 bases and J lost 7 bases. CDR1 KGHSH and CDR2 LQKENI come from the germline V gene. This CDR3 has 13 residues. In DNA form, the CDR3 reads TGTGCCAGCTCACCTTTAAGCGGGGAAGAGCAGTACTTC. This codes for CASSPLSGEEQYF.

This chain joins TRBV24-1 and TRBJ2-1, with 12 bases aligning to TRBD2. The trim removed 7 bases at V and 12 bases at J, leaving 12 bases unmatched. Germline V gene data show CDR1 as KGHDR and CDR2 as SFDVKD. The CDR3 is made up of 15 amino acids. In nucleotides, the CDR3 is TGTGCCACCAGCACTAGTGAGACTAGCGGGGGAAGGCAGTTCTTC. Translated, it gives CATSTSETSGGRQFF.

The rearrangement joins TRBV5-1 to TRBJ2-2, with D maybe TRBD1 (5 bases). Germline assignment: CDR1 SGHRS and CDR2 YFSETQ. Deletions cut 0 bases from V and 0 bases from J, with 6 bases between. This CDR3 spans 15 amino acids. CDR3 amino acids: CASSLDRPNTGELFF. CDR3 bases: TGCGCCAGCAGCTTGGACAGGCCGAACACCGGGGAGCTGTTTTTT.

J is TRBJ2-7 and V is TRBV3-1 (or the pseudogene TRBV3-2); a weak D match, TRBD1 (6 bases). Trimming removed 4 bases at V and 7 bases at J, with 20 bases between. This CDR3 has 15 amino acids. Germline CDR1 and CDR2: LGHDT and YNNKEL (reference sequence). The CDR3 DNA sequence: TGTGCCAGCAGCCTGCACCGGGACACCAAAGCAGAGCAGTACTTC. It translates to CASSLHRDTKAEQYF.

The chain recombines TRBV2 with TRBJ1-2, with a tentative D call TRBD1 (6 bases). The CDR3 contains 15 residues. Germline assignment: CDR1 SNHLY and CDR2 FYNNEI. V was pared by 2 bases and J by 7 bases, with 17 bases between. The CDR3 sequence is CASSEFVGGASGYTF. CDR3 DNA: TGTGCCAGCAGTGAATTCGTTGGGGGGGCGTCTGGCTACACCTTC.

This sequence joins TRBV7-3 and TRBJ2-6, with 8 bases matching TRBD1. After removal of 6 bases from V and 0 bases from J, the junction contained 7 bases not matched to a gene. The CDR3 is 17 residues long. CDR1 and CDR2 from the germline V gene are SGHTA and FQGTGA. CDR3 nucleotides: TGTGCCAGCAGGGGACAGGCAACTCTCTCTGGGGCCAACGTCCTGACTTTC. Protein product: CASRGQATLSGANVLTF.

The chain recombines TRBV6-2 or TRBV6-3 with TRBJ2-1; D might be TRBD2 (6 bases). The germline CDR1 and CDR2 sequences are MNHEY and SVGEGT. The CDR3 extends over 15 amino acids. V shed 4 bases and J shed 6 bases, with 16 bases lying between them. The CDR3 sequence is CASSFRTMGPNEQFF. In nucleotides, the CDR3 is TGTGCCAGCAGTTTTCGGACTATGGGCCCCAATGAGCAGTTCTTC.

CDR3 DNA: TGTGCCAGTAGTACGCCCGGGACACACGGGGGGTACGAGCAGTACTTC. This translates into CASSTPGTHGGYEQYF. V usage is TRBV19 and J usage is TRBJ2-7; possible D gene TRBD2, 7 bases. This CDR3 comprises 16 residues. From germline, CDR1 is LNHDA and CDR2 SQIVND (reference sequence). V dropped 4 bases and J dropped 4 bases, with 20 bases sitting between them.

This chain connects TRBV2 to TRBJ1-6, with 8 bases matching TRBD1. V was pared by 6 bases and J by 9 bases, with 7 bases of the junction left unmatched. The CDR3 extends over 14 amino acids. The germline V gene has CDR1 SNHLY and CDR2 FYNNEI. The CDR3 DNA sequence: TGTGCCAGCAGCTTGGCAGGGGGCGGTTCACCCCTCCACTTT. Protein sequence: CASSLAGGGSPLHF.

This clone was detected only a few times. The chain joins TRBV2 to TRBJ2-7, with a tentative D call TRBD1 (6 bases). Germline V gene sequence: CDR1 SNHLY, CDR2 FYNNEI. The CDR3 length is 15 residues. The V and J ends lost 2 bases and 5 bases respectively, with 16 bases between them. CDR3: CASSERIQGVNEQYF. CDR3 nucleotide sequence: TGTGCCAGCAGTGAACGCATACAGGGAGTCAACGAGCAGTACTTC.

The chain combines TRBV19 with TRBJ2-7; a weak D match, TRBD1 (5 bases). Looked up from germline, CDR1 is LNHDA and CDR2 is SQIVND (reference sequence). This CDR3 region has 13 residues. Trimming pared 3 bases from V and 3 bases from J, leaving 9 bases between. The CDR3 DNA reads as TGTGCCAGTAGTATTGGCCAGGGCTACGAGCAGTACTTC. It translates to CASSIGQGYEQYF.

Regarding this clone: The sample holds other DNA sequences that translate to the same CDR3. This chain connects TRBV7-3 to TRBJ2-1, with 10 bases lining up with TRBD2. The V and J ends lost 5 bases and 9 bases, in that order; junction bases with no gene match: 7. This CDR3 region has 14 residues. The germline gives CDR1 SGHTA, CDR2 FQGTGA. This CDR3 is CASSLSGGRSEQFF. The CDR3 region has the DNA TGTGCCAGCAGCCTTAGCGGGGGGCGAAGTGAGCAGTTCTTC.

The chain joins TRBV24-1 to TRBJ2-4; D remains ambiguous. Germline assignment: CDR1 KGHDR and CDR2 SFDVKD. V lost 4 bases and J 0 bases, leaving 6 bases between the germline ends. The CDR3 has 14 residues. Written as DNA, the CDR3 is TGTGCCACCAGTGAAACAACAGCCAAAAACATTCAGTACTTC. Its protein product is CATSETTAKNIQYF.

This clone was observed a handful of times. The chain joins TRBV2 to TRBJ1-2, with D possibly TRBD1 on 6 matching bases. The V and J ends lost 5 bases and 6 bases respectively, with 16 bases between them. The CDR3 consists of 14 residues. Per the germline V gene, CDR1 is SNHLY and CDR2 is FYNNEI. CDR3 protein: CASSLFPGEHGYTF. CDR3 DNA: TGTGCCAGCAGTCTATTCCCAGGGGAGCATGGCTACACCTTC.